This entry lists 13 T cell receptor beta chains sequenced from one sample in a study of read filtering for tumor transcriptome and immune sequencing. This library used 300 to 500 ng RNA and molecular barcoded adaptors spanning alpha/delta and beta/gamma chains. MiXCR, run by TCRdb on the reads, gives a single entry per CDR3 protein. The repertoire holds around 50,000 distinct CDR3 sequences, with around 20% as singletons. Sequenced input: a population of CD138-negative cells sorted from bone marrow. The receptors shown here come from a donor aged 40 or over with multiple myeloma.

The rearrangement joins TRBV4-1 to TRBJ2-5; the match to TRBD2 covers 7 bases. Germline V CDR1 and CDR2: MGHRA, YSYEKL. V lost 0 bases and J lost 1; bases outside the gene matches: 8. The CDR3 runs 17 residues. For the CDR3, the DNA is TGCGCCAGCAGCCAAGATTGGGGCGGGGGACTCCAAGAGACCCAGTACTTC. It yields the protein CASSQDWGGGLQETQYF.

The V and J genes are TRBV20-1 and TRBJ1-5; no reliable D call. This CDR3 has 12 residues. The V gene lost 6 bases and the J gene lost 4 bases, with 10 bases spanning the gap. Germline V gene lookup returns CDR1 DFQATT and CDR2 SNEGSKA (reference sequence). In DNA, the CDR3 is TGCAGTGCCGCGTCGGGTAATCAGCCCCAGCATTTT. It yields the protein CSAASGNQPQHF.

This clonotype was counted many times. This chain uses TRBV6-2 or TRBV6-3 with TRBJ2-1, with D possibly TRBD2 on 6 matching bases. CDR3 length: 14 residues. Trimming removed 6 bases at V and 4 bases at J, with 13 bases between. Germline loops: CDR1 MNHEY, CDR2 SVGEGT. The CDR3 protein is CASRDPSAYNEQFF. The CDR3 nucleotides are TGTGCCAGCAGGGACCCTAGCGCTTACAATGAGCAGTTCTTC.

The chain joins TRBV20-1 to TRBJ1-2, with 8 bases fitting TRBD1. The CDR3 contains 14 residues. Germline loops: CDR1 DFQATT, CDR2 SNEGSKA (reference sequence). The V gene end was trimmed by 3 bases and the J gene end by 4 bases; junction bases not matched to a gene: 7. CDR3 protein: CSARGDRTSYGYTF. CDR3 DNA: TGCAGTGCTAGGGGGGACAGGACTAGCTATGGCTACACCTTC.

This clonotype was observed a few times. This rearrangement joins TRBV5-1 to TRBJ2-7; 7 bases match TRBD1. Germline V gene data show CDR1 as SGHRS and CDR2 as YFSETQ. With V trimmed by 0 bases and J by 7 bases, 7 bases remained unmatched. CDR3 length: 14 residues. In DNA, the CDR3 is TGCGCCAGCAGCTTGGGACAGGGCCTGAATGAGCAGTACTTC. Protein product: CASSLGQGLNEQYF.

Only one count was recorded for this clonotype. A far larger clone is one base from this, pointing to a likely read error. The chain uses TRBV6-5 and TRBJ1-1; D possibly corresponds to TRBD1 (5 bases). This CDR3 comprises 14 residues. The germline gives CDR1 MNHEY, CDR2 SVGAGI. DNA for the CDR3: TGTACCAGCAGTTACCCCGGACATAACACTGAAGCTTTCTTT. Translation gives CTSSYPGHNTEAFF.

Points on this clonotype: Given a far larger clone just one base away, this is likely a sequencing read error. The genes are TRBV12-3 or TRBV12-4 and TRBJ2-1; D is unclear. There are 12 residues in the CDR3. Trimming removed 7 bases at V and 8 bases at J, with 12 bases between. CDR3 sequence (DNA): TGTGCCAGCAATGCTAGTCTAGATGAGCAGTTCTTC. Protein: CASNASLDEQFF.

A note on this clonotype: A much larger clone lies a single base off, so this may be a read error. The V call is TRBV11-2, the J call TRBJ1-6; 7 bases line up with TRBD1. The CDR3 has 14 residues. Per germline, CDR1 SGHAT and CDR2 FQNNGV. Trimming at V came to 6 bases and at J to 9 bases, leaving 8 bases not matched to a gene. The CDR3 spells CASRVGRGSSPLHF. The DNA of the CDR3 is TGTGCCAGCAGGGTTGGCAGGGGGTCTTCACCCCTCCACTTT.

Concerning this clonotype itself: A much more abundant neighbour one base away suggests this may be a read error. V and J are TRBV2 and TRBJ2-3; a weak D match, TRBD2 (6 bases). Germline assignment: CDR1 SNHLY and CDR2 FYNNEI. The CDR3 sequence is 15 residues long. CDR3 bases: TGTGCCAGCAGTGCGGGACTTTTGTTCGCAGATACGCTGTATTTT. It yields the protein CASSAGLLFADTLYF.

This clonotype was seen many times. The chain employs TRBV5-1 and TRBJ2-5, with a possible D match to TRBD1 (6 bases). Per germline, CDR1 SGHRS and CDR2 YFSETQ. CDR3 length: 16 amino acids. V was clipped by 4 bases and J by 4 bases, with 20 bases between them. The chain's CDR3 is CASSGPGTRMGETQYF. CDR3 bases: TGCGCCAGCAGCGGGCCAGGGACACGGATGGGAGAGACCCAGTACTTC.

In its sample, this clonotype was seen many times. This chain joins TRBV5-1 and TRBJ1-2, with 8 bases aligning to TRBD1. The CDR3 is made up of 14 amino acids. The germline V gene encodes CDR1 SGHRS and CDR2 YFSETQ. Trimming at V came to 2 bases and at J to 4 bases, leaving 4 bases not matched to a gene. CDR3 bases: TGCGCCAGCAGCTTCCTACAGGGGGGCTATGGCTACACCTTC. Amino acids: CASSFLQGGYGYTF.

The chain links TRBV5-1 to TRBJ2-2; 8 bases fit TRBD1. CDR1 is SGHRS, CDR2 YFSETQ, per germline. Trimming took 4 bases from V and 6 from J; bases not matched to a gene: 8. This CDR3 has 15 amino acids. The CDR3 reads CASSPRTGSAGELFF. The CDR3 DNA reads TGCGCCAGCAGCCCCAGGACAGGGTCGGCCGGGGAGCTGTTTTTT.

The genes are TRBV28 and TRBJ2-7; TRBD1 might be the D (5 bases). CDR3 length: 13 amino acids. CDR1 is MDHEN, CDR2 SYDVKM, per germline. Trimming left V 8 bases short and J 3 bases short, with 14 bases between. CDR3 protein: CASLDNSVYEQYF. The CDR3 DNA sequence: TGTGCCAGCTTGGACAATTCGGTCTACGAGCAGTACTTC.